This is a list of T cell receptor beta chains from one sample in a study of blood T cell repertoires in COVID-19. Sequencing used immunoSEQ multiplex PCR; TCRdb keeps in-frame clones, though not all of them. The data show around 100,000 clones, more than 70% seen once. Sequencing used peripheral blood. These receptors were taken from a human donor in a cohort sampled during active COVID-19. Each CDR3 is given with its conserved first and last residue. The D gene is left open where the match is weak. Expanded clones are given a class, and other clones once, few, many or no size at all.

TRBJ2-1 | TRBV6-2/TRBV6-3 | NA | TRBD1 | TGTGCCAGCAGTTACGGTCATCTTTACCGCGACAGGGGGAAACTCAATGAGCAGTTCTTC | CASSYGHLYRDRGKLNEQFF
TRBJ1-1 | TRBV30 | NA | NA | TGTGCCTGGAGTGTATCGGTGAACACTGAAGCTTTCTTT | CAWSVSVNTEAFF
TRBJ2-1 | TRBV18 | NA | NA | TGTGCCAGCTCACCCCGGGTAGGGGGTGGTTCCGTCGGGAATGAGCAGTTCTTC | CASSPRVGGGSVGNEQFF
TRBJ1-4 | TRBV6-2/TRBV6-3 | NA | NA | TGTGCCAGCAGTTACAGAGGGAAACTGTTTTTT | CASSYRGKLFF
TRBJ2-7 | TRBV27 | NA | NA | TGTGCCAGCAGTTTATCGATGTCAGCCTACGAGCAGTACTTC | CASSLSMSAYEQYF
TRBJ1-5 | TRBV7-8 | NA | TRBD1 | TGTGCCAGCAGCTTTCGAACTTGGACAGGGGCCAGGGGCAATCAGCCCCAGCATTTT | CASSFRTWTGARGNQPQHF
TRBJ2-2 | TRBV14 | NA | NA | TGTGCCAGCAGCCCCACAGGCGGTAACACCGGGGAGCTGTTTTTT | CASSPTGGNTGELFF
TRBJ1-2 | TRBV7-8 | NA | TRBD1 | TGTGCCAGCAGAGAGGAGACAGGGAGAGGCCATGGCTACACCTTC | CASREETGRGHGYTF
TRBJ2-1 | TRBV7-2 | NA | TRBD2 | TGTGCCAGCAGCTCCCAGGTGGGAGGGGAGCAGTTCTTC | CASSSQVGGEQFF
TRBJ2-3 | TRBV3-1/TRBV3-2 | NA | NA | TGTGCCAGCAGCCAATCCGACAGGAGAGTAGATACGCAGTATTTT | CASSQSDRRVDTQYF
TRBJ2-1 | TRBV7-2 | NA | NA | TGTGCCAGCAAGTCGGGTTCCCACTACAATGAGCAGTTCTTC | CASKSGSHYNEQFF
TRBJ1-4 | TRBV5-1 | NA | TRBD1 | TGCGCCAGCAGCCTCTCGCGGCAGGGGGCAGGCGAAAAACTGTTTTTT | CASSLSRQGAGEKLFF
TRBJ2-7 | TRBV3-1/TRBV3-2 | NA | TRBD2 | TGTGCCAGCAGCCGCGCGGGGGGCAACTACGAGCAGTACTTC | CASSRAGGNYEQYF
TRBJ2-1 | TRBV3-1/TRBV3-2 | NA | TRBD2 | TGTGCCAGCAGCCAAAGGTCGACGGGGGGGCTTTATGAGCAGTTCTTC | CASSQRSTGGLYEQFF
TRBJ1-2 | TRBV3-1/TRBV3-2 | few | TRBD1 | TGTGCCAGCAGCCAGGCTGGACAGGCAAACTATGGCTACACCTTC | CASSQAGQANYGYTF
TRBJ2-1 | TRBV2 | NA | TRBD2 | TGTGCCAGCAGTCTAGCGGGAGGCTCTAGAAATGAGCAGTTCTTC | CASSLAGGSRNEQFF
TRBJ1-4 | TRBV13 | NA | NA | TGTGCCAGCAGCCCCACAGGAGCAACTAATGAAAAACTGTTTTTT | CASSPTGATNEKLFF
TRBJ1-4 | TRBV6-5 | NA | NA | TGTGCCAGCGGACGGGGTGAAAAACTGTTTTTT | CASGRGEKLFF
TRBJ1-4 | TRBV23-1 | NA | TRBD1 | TGCGCCAGCAGTCACTCGGAAGGGACAGGGAGTGAAAAACTGTTTTTT | CASSHSEGTGSEKLFF
TRBJ2-2 | TRBV6-6 | NA | TRBD2 | TGTGCCAGCAGTCCCGGGACTAGCGGTTTAACCGGGGAGCTGTTTTTT | CASSPGTSGLTGELFF
TRBJ2-1 | TRBV2 | NA | TRBD2 | TGTGCCAGCAGTGAAGCGAGGGGACTAGCGGGCGGCGAGCAGTTCTTC | CASSEARGLAGGEQFF
TRBJ1-1 | TRBV12-3/TRBV12-4 | NA | NA | TGTGCCAGCAGTTTTTCAGAGAACACTGAAGCTTTCTTT | CASSFSENTEAFF
TRBJ1-5 | TRBV7-2 | few | NA | TGTGCCAGCAGCTTAGATGGACAAAGCAATCAGCCCCAGCATTTT | CASSLDGQSNQPQHF
TRBJ2-7 | TRBV5-4 | NA | NA | TGTGCCAGCAGCTTGATTGAGGCCAACGAGCAGTACTTC | CASSLIEANEQYF
TRBJ1-3 | TRBV10-3 | NA | NA | TGTGCCATCAGCCGGGTCACTGGAAACACCATATATTTT | CAISRVTGNTIYF
TRBJ2-7 | TRBV12-5 | NA | TRBD2 | TGTGCTAGTGGTTTGATCGGTAGCGGGATCGGCGAGCAGTACTTC | CASGLIGSGIGEQYF